These 25 T cell receptor beta chains share one sample of origin, sequenced in a study of cytomegalovirus exposure and HLA in healthy donors. Researchers ran the PCR with 60 Vbeta and 13 Jbeta primers. The assay was immunoSEQ multiplex PCR, and TCRdb's table has in-frame clones only and misses some. The ten most abundant clones cover around 16% of a sample with 45,000 or so clones. The sample consisted of PBMCs. Every receptor here comes from a male donor in good health and CMV-seronegative.

The gene calls are TRBV6-5 and TRBJ1-5; possible D gene TRBD1, 5 bases. Germline assignment: CDR1 MNHEY and CDR2 SVGAGI. The V gene lost 5 bases and the J gene lost 7 bases, with 18 bases spanning the gap. The CDR3 runs 15 residues. The CDR3 region is CASSPRDRGGQPQHF. The CDR3 bases are TGTGCCAGCAGTCCCCGGGACCGGGGGGGACAGCCCCAGCATTTT.

J is TRBJ2-5 and V is TRBV9; no clear D gene. The CDR3 is 12 amino acids. The germline gives CDR1 SGDLS, CDR2 YYNGEE. The V gene lost 4 bases and the J gene lost 5 bases, with 9 bases spanning the gap. The CDR3 nucleotides read TGTGCCAGCAGCCTCGACACGGAGACCCAGTACTTC. Protein sequence: CASSLDTETQYF.

The CDR3 loop is CASIGSGRVYGYTF. CDR3 nucleotide sequence: TGTGCCAGCATCGGGTCAGGGAGGGTCTATGGCTACACCTTC. The chain is built from TRBV6-5 and TRBJ1-2; D is perhaps TRBD1 (5 bases). The CDR3 is 14 residues long. Deletions cut 7 bases from V and 4 bases from J, with 16 bases between. Germline loops: CDR1 MNHEY, CDR2 SVGAGI.

V usage is TRBV6-5 and J usage is TRBJ2-1; 7 bases fit TRBD1. The CDR3 runs to 13 residues. CDR1 is MNHEY, CDR2 SVGAGI, per germline. Losses at the gene ends were 8 bases for V and 7 bases for J; bases not matched to a gene: 8. Here the CDR3 reads CASGRTTGNEQFF. The CDR3 nucleotides read TGTGCCAGCGGCCGGACGACAGGGAATGAGCAGTTCTTC.

This chain connects TRBV7-3 to TRBJ2-5; 8 bases fit TRBD1. The trim removed 5 bases at V and 3 bases at J, leaving 8 bases unmatched. CDR1 is SGHTA and CDR2 is FQGTGA in the germline V gene. The CDR3 sequence is 15 residues long. CDR3 sequence: CASSLAGGGEETQYF. CDR3 bases: TGTGCCAGCAGCCTGGCAGGGGGCGGGGAAGAGACCCAGTACTTC.

V and J are TRBV25-1 and TRBJ1-2; tentative D call: TRBD1 (6 bases). Deletions cut 1 base from V and 4 bases from J, with 13 bases between. Germline V lookup: CDR1 MGHDK, CDR2 SYGVNS. This CDR3 spans 15 amino acids. In DNA form, the CDR3 reads TGTGCCAGCAGTGAATTCCAGGGGACGGGCTATGGCTACACCTTC. Translating it yields CASSEFQGTGYGYTF.

The chain links TRBV6-6 to TRBJ1-5; TRBD1 is a possible D gene (5 bases). The CDR3 is made up of 15 amino acids. Trimming pared 6 bases from V and 5 bases from J, leaving 17 bases between. Germline lookup yields CDR1 MNHNY and CDR2 SVGAGI (reference sequence). CDR3 DNA sequence: TGTGCCAGCAGCCCCTTCGGGGGAAAGGATCAGCCCCAGCATTTT. Its translation: CASSPFGGKDQPQHF.

This rearrangement joins TRBV27 to TRBJ1-1, with a weak D call TRBD1 (6 bases). Trimming removed 11 bases at V and 0 bases at J, with 19 bases between. CDR3 size: 15 residues. Germline lookup yields CDR1 MNHEY and CDR2 SMNVEV (reference sequence). The CDR3 sequence is CAARPDSGLNTEAFF. The DNA for the CDR3 is TGTGCCGCACGCCCGGACAGCGGATTGAACACTGAAGCTTTCTTT.

The rearrangement uses TRBV30 and TRBJ1-6; D perhaps matches TRBD1 (6 bases). The CDR3 totals 14 residues. V lost 0 bases and J lost 10, with 13 bases in between. Germline lookup yields CDR1 GTSNPN and CDR2 SVGIG (reference sequence). The CDR3 protein is CAWSVQGISSPLHF. DNA of the CDR3: TGTGCCTGGAGTGTTCAGGGGATCTCCTCACCCCTCCACTTT.

CDR3 region: CASSEYGRGRPEAFF. CDR3 sequence (DNA): TGTGCCAGCAGTGAATATGGTAGGGGGCGCCCTGAAGCTTTCTTT. This chain uses TRBV25-1 with TRBJ1-1; 7 bases agree with TRBD1. Germline CDR1 and CDR2: MGHDK and SYGVNS. The ends lost 0 bases at V and 6 bases at J; junction bases unmatched: 7. The length of the CDR3 is 15 residues. The full variable domain, rest sourced from reference TRBV25-1 and TRBJ1-1, is EADIYQTPRYLVIGTGKKITLECSQTMGHDKMYWYQQDPGMELHLIHYSYGVNSTEKGDLSSESTVSRIRTEHFPLTLESARPSHTSQYLCASSEYGRGRPEAFFGQGTRLTVV.

This sequence joins TRBV30 and TRBJ2-7; possible D gene TRBD2, 5 bases. This CDR3 contains 14 residues. Germline V gene sequence: CDR1 GTSNPN, CDR2 SVGIG (reference sequence). V was clipped by 1 base and J by 2 bases, with 12 bases between them. CDR3 in amino acids: CAWSGASQTYEQYF. CDR3 in DNA: TGTGCCTGGAGTGGCGCTAGCCAAACCTACGAGCAGTACTTC.

The chain is built from TRBV6-1 and TRBJ2-7, with D possibly TRBD2 on 5 matching bases. Per the germline V gene, CDR1 is MNHNS and CDR2 is SASEGT. V lost 3 bases and J lost 5, with 11 bases in between. This CDR3 region has 13 residues. The DNA of the CDR3 is TGTGCCAGCAGTGATTGGGGAGACGACGAGCAGTACTTC. It is translated as CASSDWGDDEQYF.

J is TRBJ2-7 and V is TRBV29-1; perhaps TRBD1 as D (6 bases). Germline values: CDR1 SQVTM, CDR2 ANQGSEA. V was pared by 4 bases and J by 5 bases, with 15 bases between. The CDR3 runs to 13 residues. The CDR3 is CSVGAAGAHEQYF. Here the CDR3 DNA reads TGCAGCGTTGGGGCGGCAGGGGCCCACGAGCAGTACTTC.

V gene TRBV4-2 combines with J gene TRBJ1-6; D may be TRBD1 (6 bases). Trimming took 4 bases from V and 8 from J, leaving 12 bases between them. CDR3 length: 14 residues. Germline assignment: CDR1 LGHNA and CDR2 YNFKEQ. The DNA of the CDR3 is TGTGCCAGCAGCCCACGGACAGACGATTCACCCCTCCACTTT. This codes for CASSPRTDDSPLHF.

V usage is TRBV29-1 and J usage is TRBJ1-4; D possibly corresponds to TRBD1 (5 bases). Germline V gene lookup returns CDR1 SQVTM and CDR2 ANQGSEA. V was cut by 4 bases and J by 0 bases, with 9 bases left in between. The CDR3 runs to 14 residues. The CDR3 DNA is TGCAGCGTTGTGGGGCCCGCAACTAATGAAAAACTGTTTTTT. Encoded protein: CSVVGPATNEKLFF.

The chain is built from TRBV11-3 and TRBJ1-1; D is unclear. CDR1 and CDR2 from the germline V gene are SGHNT and YENEEA. The ends were cut back, 3 bases at V and 6 bases at J, with 11 bases in the middle. CDR3 length equals 13 residues. The CDR3 bases are TGTGCCAGCAGCTTGGTGGAGTGGGCTGAAGCTTTCTTT. Translated: CASSLVEWAEAFF.

The V and J genes are TRBV19 and TRBJ2-7; 9 bases map to TRBD1. The CDR3 totals 16 residues. V trimming: 4 bases; J trimming: 2 bases; junction bases outside the gene matches: 9. Looked up from germline, CDR1 is LNHDA and CDR2 is SQIVND (reference sequence). CDR3 loop: CASSNNRGPKAYEQYF. For the CDR3, the DNA is TGTGCCAGTAGTAATAACAGGGGGCCGAAAGCCTACGAGCAGTACTTC.

This chain joins TRBV4-1 and TRBJ1-1, with unresolved D. V was trimmed by 4 bases and J by 4 bases, leaving 10 bases between them. CDR1 and CDR2 (germline): MGHRA, YSYEKL. The CDR3 totals 13 residues. The DNA for the CDR3 is TGCGCCAGCAGCCCCGAGGGTGCCACTGAAGCTTTCTTT. It translates to CASSPEGATEAFF.

The chain links TRBV11-2 to TRBJ2-3; 12 nucleotides agree with TRBD2. There are 16 residues in the CDR3. Germline V gene data show CDR1 as SGHAT and CDR2 as FQNNGV. Trimming took 2 bases from V and 6 from J; bases not matched to a gene: 6. CDR3 sequence reads: CASSLKTSGGLDTQYF. The CDR3 nucleotides read TGTGCCAGCAGCTTAAAGACTAGCGGGGGACTTGATACGCAGTATTTT.

The gene calls are TRBV5-1 and TRBJ2-5; no clear D gene. The CDR3 runs to 11 residues. Trimming removed 4 bases from V and 4 bases from J, with 5 bases in between. The germline V gene has CDR1 SGHRS and CDR2 YFSETQ. DNA for the CDR3: TGCGCCAGCAGCCCCGGAGAGACCCAGTACTTC. The encoded protein is CASSPGETQYF. Combining the CDR3 with reference TRBV5-1 and TRBJ2-5 gives the whole variable domain KAGVTQTPRYLIKTRGQQVTLSCSPISGHRSVSWYQQTPGQGLQFLFEYFSETQRNKGNFPGRFSGRQFSNSRSEMNVSTLELGDSALYLCASSPGETQYFGPGTRLLVL.

Concerning this clone: The same CDR3 also results from other DNA sequences found in this sample. This sequence joins TRBV19 and TRBJ1-6; maybe TRBD1 (5 bases). The CDR3 spans 13 residues. V was cut by 5 bases and J by 7 bases, with 9 bases left in between. Looked up from germline, CDR1 is LNHDA and CDR2 is SQIVND (reference sequence). DNA for the CDR3: TGTGCCAGTAGTGCTCCAGGGAATTCACCCCTCCACTTT. Amino acids: CASSAPGNSPLHF.

The chain links TRBV5-1 to TRBJ2-7; D unresolved. The CDR3 has 14 residues. Trimming cost V 0 bases and J 0 bases, with 7 bases left between them. Per the germline V gene, CDR1 is SGHRS and CDR2 is YFSETQ. The CDR3 DNA reads as TGCGCCAGCAGCTTGGATGCCAGCTCCTACGAGCAGTACTTC. This gives the protein CASSLDASSYEQYF.

This CDR3 reads CASSYGGEPEAFF. In DNA form, the CDR3 reads TGTGCCAGCAGCTATGGGGGGGAGCCTGAAGCTTTCTTT. The chain recombines TRBV7-8 with TRBJ1-1; a weak D match, TRBD1 (5 bases). In germline, CDR1 is SGHVS, CDR2 FQNEAQ. The ends were cut back, 4 bases at V and 6 bases at J, with 12 bases in the middle. This CDR3 spans 13 amino acids.

The chain employs TRBV7-3 and TRBJ2-1; 11 positions agree with TRBD2. V shed 5 bases, J shed 5 bases, and the junction held 14 bases outside the gene matches. The CDR3 totals 18 residues. Germline V lookup: CDR1 SGHTA, CDR2 FQGTGA. The CDR3 DNA reads TGTGCCAGCAGCGCTCAAGGGTCACTAGCGGGGGCCGACAATGAGCAGTTCTTC. Translation: CASSAQGSLAGADNEQFF.

As to this clone: The same CDR3 also results from other DNA sequences found in this sample. The J gene is TRBJ1-2, the V gene TRBV29-1; 7 positions match TRBD1. Looked up from germline, CDR1 is SQVTM and CDR2 is ANQGSEA. J gave up 4 bases and V 2 bases, and 1 base lay outside the gene matches. The CDR3 consists of 12 residues. The CDR3 reads CSVEQGGYGYTF. DNA for the CDR3: TGCAGCGTTGAACAGGGGGGCTATGGCTACACCTTC.